This T cell receptor beta chain is drawn from a study of T cell responses to AZD1222 COVID-19 vaccine (dated by TCRdb to about 2021). Background on the whole study: AZD1222 recipients whose second dose came at about 4 weeks and those whose second dose came at about 12 weeks were combined into one group, since spike-specific TCR depth and breadth did not differ between the two schedules. TCR sequencing covered fewer than 250 trial participants: roughly 200 given two doses of AZD1222 and around 25 given two doses of MenACWY control vaccine. Trial participants were enrolled by age into 18-55, 56-69 and 70-plus year subgroups, with 148, 28 and 57 TCR-sequenced participants respectively.

The CDR3 regions of human TCRbeta chains were analyzed by immunosequencing. The authors processed their data as follows. Repertoire TCRs were checked for matches against a reference library of SARS-CoV-2-specific TCRs that had been generated using the MIRA antigen-specificity platform. Breadth meant the fraction of unique TCRs that were SARS-CoV-2-associated, whereas depth meant the fraction of total T cells that were SARS-CoV-2-associated. Each spike-specific TCR was assigned to its reactive spike region and to a CD4 or CD8 class using the MIRA data. Log10-transformed breadth and depth values were compared by one-way ANOVA with Sidak's multiple comparisons tests. TCRdb provides this immuneACCESS table in a form limited to in-frame rearrangements. Some clones are lacking; in checked studies, under half of them reflect an unresolved V gene, and why the rest are absent is not known. V, J and clone size reflect that table, while D and trimming were determined from the DNA. The sample data list fewer than 150,000 clones, and roughly 89% of these were observed just once. Jointly, the top ten make up roughly 4.1% of the sample.

The time point label here, explained by the study, means: baseline before first vaccination. Vaccinee samples were obtained from the UK trials COV001 and COV002, which included a single-blind randomized controlled phase 2/3 trial of AZD1222 (ChAdOx1 nCoV-19) in healthy adults. Trial participant PBMC samples were collected at day 0 and day 28 after the second dose for TCRbeta chain sequencing. Based on the germline V gene, the CDR1 and CDR2 sequences are MGHDK and SYGVNS. The CDR3 goes from the cysteine to the phenylalanine over 16 residues. Only CDR3 DNA is held: 48 bases, read in frame from base 1. A distance of 17 bases separates the germline ends of V and J, which lose 2 bases and 4 bases respectively. Overall study outcomes, separate from this receptor: Conclusions about previously exposed vaccinees were limited because only six AZD1222 recipients were SARS-CoV-2 seropositive at baseline. Participants were mostly white British and included more females than males, and it was suggested by the authors that clonal diversity may have been underestimated. In the small 56-69-year group, the increase in depth fell short of significance, most likely because of low power. After two AZD1222 doses, both the breadth and the depth of spike-specific TCRs were significantly higher than at day 0 and than in MenACWY recipients. The vaccine-associated CD4 TCRs covered the entire spike protein, and the dominant responses fell in regions 160-218 and 743-854. Because no samples from the day 14 peak response were available, repertoires could be characterized only after the peak T cell response. Nearly half of unique spike-specific TCRs reportedly recognized epitopes outside regions mutated in the B.1.351 and B.1.1.7 variants.

A remark on this clone: The target of this receptor is not known. Qualities for individual bases were not recorded, and no much larger clone is one base off.

The TCR comes from an adult in good health. The rearranged segments are TRBV25-1 and TRBJ1-1, with no D gene named confidently. The source was peripheral blood, collected on day 0 of AZD1222 vaccination. The DNA sequence follows: TGTGCCAGCAGTGAAGTACGGGGAAGTTTCCCCACTGAAGCTTTCTTT. It encodes CASSEVRGSFPTEAFF.